The subject of this entry is one TCR beta chain. Its antigen has not been determined. The library came from the immunoSEQ multiplex PCR assay. The multiplex PCR relied on a mix of 60 forward primers for TCR Vbeta segments and 13 reverse primers for TCR Jbeta segments. Amplification of the CDR3 region of rearranged TCR beta genes was performed with a multiplex PCR assay on genomic DNA. Amplified TCR beta libraries were sequenced as 87-base-pair reads on the Illumina HiSeq System. In the paper's pipeline: A later analysis counted approximately 76 million unique TCR beta chains across the 550 to 800 repertoires, and some 12 million of these chains were shared by at least two donors. Raw reads were error-corrected and collapsed into unique sequences with a nearest-neighbor algorithm that merged closely related sequences to remove PCR and sequencing errors. Alignment of CDR3 sequences to IMGT reference sequences was used to assign V, D and J gene segments. Each retained sequence needed at least a six-nucleotide match to both a V gene segment and a J gene segment. Rearrangements were called productive when the CDR3 lacked stop codons and stayed in frame with V and J; all others were non-productive. Following IMGT convention, CDR3 was defined as the stretch from the second conserved V-encoded cysteine up to the conserved J-encoded phenylalanine. Sequences without an unambiguous match to a single V gene segment were excluded from the earlier analysis of about 630 of the donors. An earlier analysis of around 600 of the donors classified V segments as functional when productive rearrangements were above 56.7% and as segregating when the standard deviation between donors was above 5%. A statistical classification framework was built to diagnose cytomegalovirus status from the catalog of TCR beta chain sequences. In a later analysis, V and J genes were assigned by comparing TCR nucleotide sequences against IMGT/GENE-DB human TR gene sequences. A later analysis assigned CDR3 sequences and most-parsimonious VDJ recombination scenarios with the TCRdist pipeline. In a later analysis, every TCR beta chain was defined by the combination of its CDR3 amino acid sequence and its V-gene family, and reads without a unique V-gene family were dropped. As a way to deal with suspected cross-contamination and a sequencing artifact, a later analysis dropped approximately 570 nucleotide sequences that were highly shared and had low generation probability. A later analysis calculated a clonal expansion index for each public chain from normalized within-repertoire ranks of inferred template counts. In a later analysis, generation probabilities were computed with a VDJ recombination model fitted to out-of-frame rearrangements, and the resulting probabilities were checked against IGoR. A later analysis scored TCR-TCR, TCR-HLA and TCR-CMV co-occurrence with hypergeometric tests, applying a repertoire-size bias correction to TCR pairs. False discovery rates were estimated in a later analysis by permuting HLA or CMV assignments 20 times. In a later analysis, co-occurring TCRs were grouped with DBSCAN, and TCRdist sequence similarity was added when clustering was performed within HLA-allele-positive subsets. Co-occurrence clustering excluded repertoires with fewer than 30,000 or more than 120,000 public chains, plus five with anomalous nucleotide sharing. The table was pulled from immuneACCESS by TCRdb, which kept in-frame rearrangements only. Such tables lose some clones; where checked, under half of the loss comes from unresolved V genes, and the rest has no known cause. Clone size and the V and J calls come from that table; the DNA yielded D and trimming. This specimen's table enumerates approximately 130,000 clones. In total, the top ten clones hold 1.5% to 2% of the sample.

V is trimmed back by 10 bases and J by 2 bases, and the junction contains 6 bases that no gene match accounts for. From the cysteine up to the phenylalanine, the CDR3 has a length of 13 residues. Here the CDR3 DNA is all that survives: 39 bases in frame from base 1. In the germline V gene, CDR1 corresponds to MDHEN and CDR2 to SYDVKM. These data come from a study of cytomegalovirus exposure and HLA in healthy donors (dated by TCRdb to 2015 to 2018). Some background on the complete study: An earlier analysis of some 500 of the donors reported approximately 290 Gb of sequence data and 117 million unique TCR beta sequences from 150 million to 200 million T cells. An early release covering just under 650 HLA-typed donors comprised approximately 290 gigabases of sequencing data and approximately 85 million unique TCR sequences. Of the roughly 410 genotyped donors, 81% were placed in the genetic ancestry cluster associated with self-reported Caucasian donors. The study aimed to test whether cataloging public T cell receptors could reveal signatures of past pathogen exposure. The T cell repertoires of 670 or so subjects were profiled by immunosequencing and related to cytomegalovirus serostatus. Besides the first cohort of roughly 660 subjects, a separate validation cohort made up of over a hundred different subjects was used. To predict cytomegalovirus infection status, the study combined high-throughput TCR immunosequencing, statistical association of individual TCRs with disease status, and machine learning. A later analysis re-examined previously published TCR beta repertoires from 610 or so donors and added high-resolution HLA genotyping to investigate patterns of TCR occurrence. In the later analysis, no new phenotypic data were used to find candidate immune exposures; instead, reliance was placed on TCR beta sequences and their occurrence across donors. An earlier analysis of some 500 of the donors used high-throughput TCR beta sequencing to judge whether each TCR beta V gene segment behaved as functional or pseudogenic. Alongside the repertoire data, information on donor age, sex, ethnicity and CMV serostatus was compiled. Genome-wide SNP genotypes for about 60% of the roughly 670 donors were used in a later genetic analysis, which treated that subset as a discovery cohort. All discovery cohort repertoires had been generated using a single sequencing platform. Class I and class II HLA loci were covered by the typing at four-digit resolution. The number of typed donors differed by locus: about 620-630 for A, B, C, DRB1 and DQB1; 500 to 550 for DQA1; some 590 for DPA1; and roughly 450 for DPB1. Roughly 5 DR-DQ haplotypes were treated as single units for association and clustering because of strong linkage in the cohort. Among roughly 400 genotyped donors of the cohort, an average of about 220,000 unique TCR beta nucleotide sequences was sequenced per donor, of which roughly 17% were non-productive. General findings and caveats noted by the study authors: In vitro tests confirmed that a few of the cytomegalovirus-associated TCR beta chains recognize cytomegalovirus antigens. The 87-base-pair reads could not distinguish some IMGT-functional V segments, including TRBV6-2 and TRBV6-3, so those segments were excluded. In a later analysis, HLA-associated TCR beta chains were found to be more clonally expanded and to have lower generation probabilities than equally common non-associated chains. According to the authors, the approach could potentially be generalized to other disease states and immunological phenotypes. A later analysis found that most CMV-associated TCR beta chains appeared HLA-restricted, with HLA associations seemingly driven largely by CMV exposure. A further reported finding was that TCR beta sequences accurately predicted the HLA-A and HLA-B alleles for most subjects in the first cohort. Linkage disequilibrium might explain the correlated functional status among segregating V segments, but an unknown experimental factor could not be excluded. A group of highly shared sequence variants was considered likely to be a technical artifact of the sequencing pipeline. Presence/absence analyses assumed roughly uniform sequencing depth across donors, an assumption that may not hold. When HLA alleles, especially DR and DQ, strongly co-occurred, attributing TCR associations to individual alleles was difficult. Several of the top co-occurrence clusters appeared to be linked to parvovirus B19, influenza, CMV and Epstein-Barr virus, according to a later analysis. An association between a missense DCLRE1C variant and V-gene and J-gene trimming of TCR beta chains was found in a later genetic analysis and replicated in an independent cohort. Around 16 rarely observed V segments, including chromosome 9 orphons, were excluded from the earlier analysis of some 590 of the donors because counts were too low. A later analysis found that TCR association rates varied across HLA loci, with DRB1 alleles showing the most associated TCRs and HLA-C alleles the fewest. Most TCR sequences were observed very rarely across donors, whereas some public TCRs were present in many individuals. An earlier analysis of 587 of the donors showed that most TCR beta V segments appeared in productive rearrangements either about 87% or about 30% of the time, which broadly matched IMGT annotations. This cohort had only TCR beta chains sequenced, and the lack of alpha or paired-chain data limited which features could be detected. The study gave a list of some 150 TCR beta chains associated with cytomegalovirus. Because some donors lacked HLA typing at each locus, the association tests relied only on the typed subset. Specific HLA alleles were associated with over 15,000 TCR beta sequences at a false discovery rate of 0.05 in a later analysis. According to a later genetic analysis, donors in an Asian-associated ancestry cluster had fewer N-insertions in productive TCRs than the approximately 610-donor mean. The classifier was reported to diagnose cytomegalovirus status with high specificity and sensitivity in both the original and validation cohorts. CMV serostatus was the only immune exposure information available for the cohort.

The cohort was made up of about 610 healthy bone marrow donors. At the time of sampling, every cohort member was nominally healthy, though immune exposures that went unrecorded were likely present. The donor tested CMV seronegative, placing the donor among the roughly 350 seronegative members of the cohort. Every donor gave a peripheral blood sample, and the peripheral blood mononuclear cells from that sample were used for TCR beta sequencing. Genomic DNA extraction from the blood cell samples was performed with the Qiagen DNeasy Blood Extraction Kit. The V and J genes are TRBV28 and TRBJ2-7; 9 middle bases align to TRBD1. The TCR originated in a woman between 55 and 75 years old in good health and CMV-seronegative. Sequenced material: PBMCs. CDR3 region: CATSTGGAYEQYF. The nucleotide sequence is TGTGCCACTTCGACAGGGGGTGCCTACGAGCAGTACTTC.